This TCR beta chain was captured in a study of blood T cell repertoires in COVID-19. Study context: Acute and convalescent COVID-19 samples came from the United States, Italy and Spain. T cells, B-cell-depleted T cells, or PBMCs supplied cDNA or gDNA.

J lost 2 bases, V lost 5 bases, and 5 bases had no gene match. CDR3 length: 15 residues. CDR1 SEHNR and CDR2 FQNEAQ come from the germline V gene (reference sequence). Methods used by the authors: Estimation of nucleated cell counts was performed using reference gene primer amplification. The data were produced by immunoSEQ multiplex PCR, yet TCRdb's version contains in-frame clones alone and is incomplete. V, J and clone size are taken as reported in that table, and D and trimming were inferred from the DNA itself. The table lists around 170,000 clones, about 80% of them singletons. In its sample, this clone was seen a few times.

The sequenced sample was peripheral blood. The clonotype comes from a man between 65 and 80 years old with active or convalescent COVID-19. This sequence joins TRBV7-9 and TRBJ1-2; TRBD1 agrees at 10 bases. The CDR3 loop is CASSLMTGGNYGYTF. Here the CDR3 DNA reads TGTGCCAGCAGCCTAATGACAGGGGGCAACTATGGCTACACCTTC.